The text below deals with one T cell receptor (beta chain). Measured with immunoSEQ multiplex PCR; TCRdb has only the in-frame clones, and not every one. The sample carries approximately 150,000 clones, 87% recorded once. The source of the sample is a study of blood T cell repertoires in COVID-19. Study details: Sites in the United States, Italy and Spain provided acute and convalescent COVID-19 samples. From T cells, B-cell-depleted T cells, or PBMCs came the material, which was cDNA or gDNA.

Trimming cost V 4 bases and J 4 bases, with 18 bases left between them. Germline V CDR1 and CDR2: SGHDT, YYEEEE. The CDR3 is 15 residues long. Sequencing was performed on peripheral blood. The chain has TRBV5-6 and TRBJ2-7; a weak D match, TRBD2 (5 bases). This TCR was recovered from a man aged 50 to 60 who had recovered from COVID-19. The CDR3 reads CASSLGAAWAYEQYF. CDR3 DNA: TGTGCCAGCAGCCTGGGAGCGGCGTGGGCGTACGAGCAGTACTTC.